This passage covers 30 T cell receptor beta chains from one sample sequenced in a study of metastatic and nonmetastatic thyroid tumors (dated by TCRdb to the early 2020s). Libraries were built with PCR. Sequencing instrument: Illumina HiSeq 4000. The public sequencing data were trimmed at Q25 with fastp and processed into clonotypes with MiXCR by TCRdb, which kept only in-frame beta chains. The sample data list 35,000 to 50,000 clones, and 24% of these were observed just once. The ten largest make up roughly 14% of the sample. Before undergoing thyroid surgery, none of the patients had been given any kind of treatment. The sequenced material came from tumor tissue. All receptors derive from a female donor with papillary thyroid cancer or a benign thyroid nodule (not recorded which). Some clones in this sample may be carry-over from other donors' samples.

This clone was seen a handful of times. Sequence at one end of the junction differs from germline and may be a read error. J is TRBJ2-6 and V is TRBV12-3 or TRBV12-4; no definite D call. The CDR3 is 16 residues long. The CDR3 sequence is CASSLVARSGPNVLTF. CDR3 nucleotide sequence: TGTGCCAGCAGTTTAGTTGCCCGCTCTGGGCCCAACGTCCTGACTTTC.

This clone showed up many times. The chain has TRBV6-2 or TRBV6-3 and TRBJ1-4; 8 bases line up with TRBD1. CDR1 and CDR2 (germline): MNHEY, SVGEGT. Trimming took 5 bases from V and 7 from J; bases not matched to a gene: 6. The CDR3 consists of 14 residues. The chain's CDR3 is CASSADRAGEKLFF. The CDR3 DNA reads as TGTGCCAGCAGTGCGGACAGGGCGGGTGAAAAACTGTTTTTT.

The rearrangement joins TRBV6-2 or TRBV6-3 to TRBJ1-1; a weak D match, TRBD1 (5 bases). This CDR3 region has 13 residues. Trimming removed 6 bases at V and 6 bases at J, with 14 bases between. Germline V gives CDR1 MNHEY, CDR2 SVGEGT. The CDR3 sequence is CASRDNIRAEAFF. The CDR3 DNA follows: TGTGCCAGCAGAGACAATATCAGGGCTGAAGCTTTCTTT.

The V and J genes are TRBV30 and TRBJ2-7, with D perhaps matching TRBD1 or TRBD2 (6 bases each). V was cut by 0 bases and J by 4 bases, with 13 bases left in between. Germline assignment: CDR1 GTSNPN and CDR2 SVGIG (reference sequence). This CDR3 has 14 amino acids. Written as DNA, the CDR3 is TGTGCCTGGAGTGTAGGAGGGACAAAGTACGAGCAGTACTTC. Residues: CAWSVGGTKYEQYF. The whole variable domain, remainder taken from reference TRBV30 and TRBJ2-7, is SQTIHQWPATLVQPVGSPLSLECTVEGTSNPNLYWYRQAAGRGLQLLFYSVGIGQISSEVPQNLSASRPQDRQFILSSKKLLLSDSGFYLCAWSVGGTKYEQYFGPGTRLTVT.

The chain links TRBV20-1 to TRBJ2-5; D tentatively fits TRBD1 or TRBD2 (5 bases each). V was clipped by 1 base and J by 2 bases, with 20 bases between them. Looked up from germline, CDR1 is DFQATT and CDR2 is SNEGSKA (reference sequence). CDR3 length: 17 residues. CDR3 sequence (DNA): TGCAGTGCTAGAGGATTTCTATCCGGGACCCAACAAGAGACCCAGTACTTC. Residues: CSARGFLSGTQQETQYF.

This chain joins TRBV20-1 and TRBJ2-2, with D perhaps TRBD1 or TRBD2 (5 bases each). The CDR3 contains 13 residues. Germline V gene lookup returns CDR1 DFQATT and CDR2 SNEGSKA (reference sequence). V lost 3 bases and J lost 4, with 9 bases in between. CDR3 loop: CSARVGPTGELFF. CDR3 nucleotides: TGCAGTGCTAGGGTGGGACCCACCGGGGAGCTGTTTTTT.

This chain uses TRBV3-1 with TRBJ1-2, with a possible D match to TRBD1 (5 bases). Trimming removed 4 bases at V and 4 bases at J, with 19 bases between. The CDR3 contains 16 residues. Germline CDR1 LGHDT, CDR2 YNNKEL (reference sequence). CDR3 loop: CASSPRGGHRGYGYTF. The CDR3 region has the DNA TGTGCCAGCAGCCCCCGGGGCGGGCATCGAGGCTATGGCTACACCTTC.

The chain carries TRBV5-1 and TRBJ2-1; D possibly corresponds to TRBD2 (5 bases). The CDR3 consists of 15 residues. Germline V lookup: CDR1 SGHRS, CDR2 YFSETQ. Trimming shortened V by 0 bases and J by 0 bases, and 7 bases separated the two germline ends. CDR3 bases: TGCGCCAGCAGCTTGGGTGGGAGCTCCTACAATGAGCAGTTCTTC. Translated: CASSLGGSSYNEQFF.

A remark on this clone: The same CDR3 arises from other DNA sequences in this sample as well. This CDR3 reads CASRLAGEETQYF. In DNA, the CDR3 is TGTGCCAGCAGGCTAGCGGGGGAAGAGACCCAGTACTTC. This chain joins TRBV7-2 and TRBJ2-5; 10 nucleotides match TRBD2. V lost 6 bases to trimming and J lost 3 bases; unmatched junction nucleotides: 1. Germline V lookup: CDR1 SGHTA, CDR2 FQGNSA. This CDR3 spans 13 amino acids.

The table lists this clone with many counts. The CDR3 sequence: CSASTTRTDTQYF. For the CDR3, the DNA is TGCAGTGCTAGTACGACTAGAACAGATACGCAGTATTTT. The rearrangement uses TRBV20-1 and TRBJ2-3; tentative D call: TRBD2 (6 bases). V gave up 3 bases and J gave up 3 bases, with 10 bases separating them. CDR3 length equals 13 residues. Per germline, CDR1 DFQATT and CDR2 SNEGSKA (reference sequence).

This clone was seen many times. The V call is TRBV6-2 or TRBV6-3, the J call TRBJ2-5, with D perhaps TRBD1 (6 bases). Germline-derived CDR1 and CDR2 are MNHEY and SVGEGT. This CDR3 contains 14 residues. V was cut by 6 bases and J by 5 bases, with 16 bases left in between. The CDR3 DNA is TGTGCCAGCAGGGATCCGACAGGCAGGGAGACCCAGTACTTC. Translated, it gives CASRDPTGRETQYF.

The chain combines TRBV20-1 with TRBJ2-7, with 8 nucleotides matching TRBD2. V trimming: 6 bases; J trimming: 4 bases; junction bases outside the gene matches: 8. Per the germline V gene, CDR1 is DFQATT and CDR2 is SNEGSKA (reference sequence). The CDR3 totals 13 residues. CDR3 region: CSAMKAGGYEQYF. The CDR3 DNA reads as TGCAGTGCCATGAAGGCGGGGGGTTACGAGCAGTACTTC.

This clone was seen many times. The same CDR3 arises from other DNA sequences in this sample as well. CDR3 DNA sequence: TGTGCCAGCAGCCAAGGCCGGGCAGTTTTCTATGGCTACACCTTC. This codes for CASSQGRAVFYGYTF. V and J are TRBV3-1 and TRBJ1-2; no firm D call. V lost 1 base, J lost 4 bases, and 13 bases lay in between. CDR1 and CDR2 (germline): LGHDT, YNNKEL (reference sequence). This CDR3 is built from 15 residues.

This rearrangement joins TRBV5-1 to TRBJ2-7, with 9 bases lining up with TRBD1. Trimming removed 2 bases from V and 1 base from J; junction bases left unmatched: 4. CDR1 and CDR2 (germline): SGHRS, YFSETQ. The CDR3 contains 15 residues. In DNA, the CDR3 is TGCGCCAGCAGCTTTGGGGACAGGGTTTCCTACGAGCAGTACTTC. This sequence encodes CASSFGDRVSYEQYF.

A note on this clone: One end of the junction does not line up with germline, which may come from a read error. The V and J genes are TRBV4-2 and TRBJ2-3; the match to TRBD2 covers 10 bases. Germline V gene data show CDR1 as LGHNA and CDR2 as YNFKEQ. The CDR3 is 16 residues long. The CDR3 loop is CASSRISGGRTDTQYF. The CDR3 DNA reads as TGTGCCAGCAGCCGAATTAGCGGGGGGAGAACAGATACGCAGTACTTT.

This clone occurred many times. Other DNA sequences from this sample encode an identical CDR3 as well. V usage is TRBV7-8 and J usage is TRBJ2-5; no clear D. The germline gives CDR1 SGHVS, CDR2 FQNEAQ. The CDR3 length is 13 residues. The germline V and J ends were trimmed by 0 bases and 6 bases, with 8 bases remaining between them. The CDR3 here is CASSLAPRQTQYF. CDR3 bases: TGTGCCAGCAGCTTAGCGCCTAGGCAGACCCAGTACTTC.

The chain employs TRBV7-2 and TRBJ1-2; TRBD1 agrees at 9 bases. Germline values: CDR1 SGHTA, CDR2 FQGNSA. J lost 8 bases, V lost 0 bases, and 13 bases had no gene match. CDR3 length: 17 amino acids. The CDR3 bases are TGTGCCAGCAGCTTAGCGTCGGGACAGGGCCTCACGAGGGGCTACACCTTC. This encodes CASSLASGQGLTRGYTF.

This clone has only a few counts. The V call is TRBV28, the J call TRBJ1-1, with D tentatively TRBD1 (5 bases). This CDR3 has 14 amino acids. Germline CDR1 is MDHEN and CDR2 is SYDVKM. The V gene lost 2 bases and the J gene lost 1 base, with 8 bases spanning the gap. The chain's CDR3 is CASSLGAENTEAFF. The CDR3 DNA reads as TGTGCCAGCAGTTTAGGGGCGGAGAACACTGAAGCTTTCTTT.

A few counts support this clone. The chain recombines TRBV19 with TRBJ1-6, with D tentatively TRBD1 (5 bases). The V gene's germline CDR1 is LNHDA and CDR2 SQIVND (reference sequence). This CDR3 region has 14 residues. The V and J ends lost 8 bases and 0 bases respectively, with 8 bases between them. This chain's CDR3 is CASWGDSYNSPLHF. As DNA, the CDR3 is TGTGCCAGTTGGGGGGACTCCTATAATTCACCCCTCCACTTT.

Many counts were recorded for this clone. The junction shows a germline mismatch at one end, possibly a read error. The CDR3, as DNA: TGTGCCAGCAGCCTAGAGGGTGTCTCCTACTACAATGAGCAGTTCTTC. Translating gives CASSLEGVSYYNEQFF. The chain carries TRBV11-2 and TRBJ2-1, with a weak D call TRBD2 (5 bases). Germline V gives CDR1 SGHAT, CDR2 FQNNGV. This CDR3 has 16 residues.

This clone was seen more than once but under ten times. J is TRBJ2-7 and V is TRBV6-1; 9 nucleotides agree with TRBD1. Germline trimming cut 8 bases from V and 9 bases from J; bases unmatched to any gene: 14. The CDR3 is 14 residues long. Germline-derived CDR1 and CDR2 are MNHNS and SASEGT. CDR3 sequence: CASSGRDRVVGQYF. DNA of the CDR3: TGTGCCAGCTCGGGTCGGGACAGGGTCGTTGGGCAGTACTTC.

V and J are TRBV20-1 and TRBJ1-1; D perhaps matches TRBD1 (5 bases). The length of the CDR3 is 10 residues. V dropped 7 bases and J dropped 9 bases, with 12 bases sitting between them. From germline, CDR1 is DFQATT and CDR2 SNEGSKA (reference sequence). CDR3 amino acids: CSGSGKKAFF. The DNA of the CDR3 is TGCAGTGGTTCAGGGAAGAAAGCTTTCTTT.

Only a few counts were recorded for this clone. This chain links TRBV28 with TRBJ1-5; D not resolved. The CDR3 runs 16 residues. Germline V gene data show CDR1 as MDHEN and CDR2 as SYDVKM. Deletions cut 5 bases from V and 6 bases from J, with 20 bases between. DNA of the CDR3: TGTGCCAGCAGTCCAGACCTCGGGCCCTTGGGTCAGCCCCAGCATTTT. It is translated as CASSPDLGPLGQPQHF.

A single count supports this clone. The rearrangement uses TRBV11-2 and TRBJ2-7; 8 nucleotides align to TRBD1. J gave up 2 bases and V 5 bases, and 20 bases lay outside the gene matches. Germline V gene data show CDR1 as SGHAT and CDR2 as FQNNGV. The CDR3 runs to 19 residues. The CDR3 region has the DNA TGTGCCAGCAGCATCGGACAGGGAAGGGTTTGGGCTCTACCCTACGAGCAGTACTTC. Its translation is CASSIGQGRVWALPYEQYF.

The table lists this clone with many counts. The V gene is TRBV19, the J gene TRBJ1-1; no firm D call. The CDR3 extends over 13 amino acids. Germline CDR1 and CDR2: LNHDA and SQIVND (reference sequence). V was shortened by 0 bases and J by 6 bases, with 8 bases between the two germline ends. The CDR3 DNA follows: TGTGCCAGTAGTATAGACAGGTTGGCTGAAGCTTTCTTT. Translation gives CASSIDRLAEAFF.

The chain joins TRBV11-2 to TRBJ2-7; D remains unclear. There are 14 residues in the CDR3. Trimming stripped 5 bases from V and 0 bases from J, with 11 bases between. CDR1 SGHAT and CDR2 FQNNGV come from the germline V gene. The DNA of the CDR3 is TGTGCCAGCAGCCCTAGAGGCTACTCCTACGAGCAGTACTTC. Translating gives CASSPRGYSYEQYF.

The sample holds many counts of this clone. This chain uses TRBV5-1 with TRBJ2-1, with TRBD1 matching over 9 bases. J gave up 5 bases and V 4 bases, and 4 bases lay outside the gene matches. This CDR3 contains 14 residues. CDR1 SGHRS and CDR2 YFSETQ come from the germline V gene. The CDR3 here is CASSPGTGNNEQFF. The CDR3, as DNA: TGCGCCAGCAGCCCCGGGACAGGGAACAATGAGCAGTTCTTC.

This clone was seen ten or more times. The chain is built from TRBV4-1 and TRBJ1-2; no clear D. The V gene's germline CDR1 is MGHRA and CDR2 YSYEKL. This CDR3 has 17 amino acids. V was clipped by 1 base and J by 0 bases, with 15 bases between them. CDR3 sequence: CASSQVSGLVPNYGYTF. In nucleotides, the CDR3 is TGCGCCAGCAGCCAAGTTTCAGGCTTGGTTCCTAACTATGGCTACACCTTC.

This clone was seen many times. The chain links TRBV19 to TRBJ2-3; 7 bases agree with TRBD1. Germline V gene sequence: CDR1 LNHDA, CDR2 SQIVND (reference sequence). V gave up 5 bases and J gave up 2 bases; unmatched junction bases: 16. This CDR3 contains 18 residues. In DNA form, the CDR3 reads TGTGCCAGTAGTCAATTGCCCCGGGACAGATCTTTCACAGATACGCAGTATTTT. Translation gives CASSQLPRDRSFTDTQYF.

This clone was seen ten or more times. The chain employs TRBV5-1 and TRBJ1-4; no clear D gene. The CDR3 has 16 amino acids. V shed 0 bases and J shed 5 bases, with 14 bases lying between them. In germline, CDR1 is SGHRS, CDR2 YFSETQ. The CDR3 here is CASSLATPDVNEKLFF. CDR3 in DNA: TGCGCCAGCAGCTTGGCCACACCAGACGTAAATGAAAAACTGTTTTTT.